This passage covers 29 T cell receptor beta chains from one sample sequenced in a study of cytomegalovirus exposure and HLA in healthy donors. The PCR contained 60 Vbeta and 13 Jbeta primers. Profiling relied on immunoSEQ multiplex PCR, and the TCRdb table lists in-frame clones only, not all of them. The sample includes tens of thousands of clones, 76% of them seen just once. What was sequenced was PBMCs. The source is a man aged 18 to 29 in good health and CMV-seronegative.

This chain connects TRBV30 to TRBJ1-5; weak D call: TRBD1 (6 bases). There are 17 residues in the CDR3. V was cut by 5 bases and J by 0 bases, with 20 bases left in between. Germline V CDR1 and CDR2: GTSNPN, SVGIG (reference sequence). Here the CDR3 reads CAWPGQPPPLSNQPQHF. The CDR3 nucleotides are TGTGCCTGGCCGGGACAACCACCTCCTCTTAGCAATCAGCCCCAGCATTTT.

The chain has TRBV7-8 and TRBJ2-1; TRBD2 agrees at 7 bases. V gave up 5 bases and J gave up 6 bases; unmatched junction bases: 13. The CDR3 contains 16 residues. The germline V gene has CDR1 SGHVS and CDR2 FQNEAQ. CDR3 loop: CASSMRTRSLSNEQFF. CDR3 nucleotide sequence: TGTGCCAGCAGCATGAGGACTAGGAGTCTGTCCAATGAGCAGTTCTTC.

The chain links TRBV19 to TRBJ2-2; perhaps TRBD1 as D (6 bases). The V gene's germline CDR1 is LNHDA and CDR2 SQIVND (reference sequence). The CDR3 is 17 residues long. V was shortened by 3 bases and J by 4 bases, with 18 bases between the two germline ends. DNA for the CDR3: TGTGCCAGTAGTATCAGGGGCCCACGGGGTGGCACCGGGGAGCTGTTTTTT. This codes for CASSIRGPRGGTGELFF.

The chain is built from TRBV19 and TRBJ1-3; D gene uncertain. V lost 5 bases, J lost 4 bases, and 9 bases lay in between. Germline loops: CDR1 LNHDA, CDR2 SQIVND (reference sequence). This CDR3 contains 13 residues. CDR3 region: CASSAAVGNTIYF. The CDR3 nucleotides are TGTGCCAGTAGTGCGGCGGTAGGAAACACCATATATTTT.

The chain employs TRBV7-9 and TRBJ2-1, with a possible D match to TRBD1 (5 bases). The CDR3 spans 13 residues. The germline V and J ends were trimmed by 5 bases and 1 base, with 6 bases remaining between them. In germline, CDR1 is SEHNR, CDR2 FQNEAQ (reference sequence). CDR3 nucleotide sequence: TGTGCCAGCAGCCCAGGGTCCTACAATGAGCAGTTCTTC. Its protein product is CASSPGSYNEQFF.

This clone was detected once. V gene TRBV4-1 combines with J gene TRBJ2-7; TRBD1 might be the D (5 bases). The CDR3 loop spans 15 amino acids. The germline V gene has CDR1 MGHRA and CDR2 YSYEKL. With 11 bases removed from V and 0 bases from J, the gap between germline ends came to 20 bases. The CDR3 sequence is CAQPETAPFSYEQYF. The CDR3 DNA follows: TGCGCCCAACCCGAGACAGCACCGTTCTCCTACGAGCAGTACTTC.

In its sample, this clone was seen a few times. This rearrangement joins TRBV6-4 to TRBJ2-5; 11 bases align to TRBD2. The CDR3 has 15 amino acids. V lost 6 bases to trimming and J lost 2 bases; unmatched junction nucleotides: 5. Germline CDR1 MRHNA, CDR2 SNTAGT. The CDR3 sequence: CASSESSGGQETQYF. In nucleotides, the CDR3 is TGTGCCAGCAGCGAATCTAGCGGGGGGCAAGAGACCCAGTACTTC.

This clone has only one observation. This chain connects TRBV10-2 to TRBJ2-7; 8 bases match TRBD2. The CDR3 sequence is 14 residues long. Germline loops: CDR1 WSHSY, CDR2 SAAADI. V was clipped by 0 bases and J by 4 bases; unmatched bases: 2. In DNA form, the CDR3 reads TGCGCCAGCAGTGAGTCTGGCGGGGGGTACGAGCAGTACTTC. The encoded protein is CASSESGGGYEQYF.

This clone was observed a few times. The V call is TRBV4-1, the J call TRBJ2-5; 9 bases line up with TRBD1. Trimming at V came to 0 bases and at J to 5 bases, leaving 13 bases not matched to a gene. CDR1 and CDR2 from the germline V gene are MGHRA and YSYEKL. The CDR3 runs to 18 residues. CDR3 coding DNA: TGCGCCAGCAGCCAAGATCTAGGGTACGGGACAGGGTACGAGACCCAGTACTTC. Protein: CASSQDLGYGTGYETQYF.

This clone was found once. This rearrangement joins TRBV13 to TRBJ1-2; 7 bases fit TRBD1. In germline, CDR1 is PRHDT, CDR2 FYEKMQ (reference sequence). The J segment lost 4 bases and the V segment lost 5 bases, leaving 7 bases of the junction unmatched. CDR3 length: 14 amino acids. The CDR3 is CASSTQGTAYGYTF. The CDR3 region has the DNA TGTGCCAGCAGCACACAGGGGACTGCCTATGGCTACACCTTC.

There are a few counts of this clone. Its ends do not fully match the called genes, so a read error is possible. CDR3 in amino acids: CAISEPGGGGAPRF. The CDR3 region has the DNA TGTGCCATCAGTGAGCCGGGGGGGGGAGGGGCGCCCCGATTT. This chain uses TRBV10-3 with TRBJ2-3; the match to TRBD2 covers 8 bases. Looked up from germline, CDR1 is ENHRY and CDR2 is SYGVKD. CDR3 length equals 14 residues.

The CDR3 DNA is TGTGCCAGCAGCTCCGGGACAGGGGGCGCGGGTGGGGCCAACGTCCTGACTTTC. It is translated as CASSSGTGGAGGANVLTF. The chain is built from TRBV7-9 and TRBJ2-6; 12 nucleotides match TRBD1. CDR3 length: 18 residues. Per germline, CDR1 SEHNR and CDR2 FQNEAQ (reference sequence). V shed 4 bases, J shed 3 bases, and the junction held 7 bases outside the gene matches.

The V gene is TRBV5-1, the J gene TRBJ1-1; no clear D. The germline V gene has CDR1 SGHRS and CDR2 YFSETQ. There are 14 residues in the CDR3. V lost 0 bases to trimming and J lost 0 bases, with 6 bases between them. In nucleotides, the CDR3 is TGCGCCAGCAGCTTGGAACACCTGAACACTGAAGCTTTCTTT. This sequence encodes CASSLEHLNTEAFF.

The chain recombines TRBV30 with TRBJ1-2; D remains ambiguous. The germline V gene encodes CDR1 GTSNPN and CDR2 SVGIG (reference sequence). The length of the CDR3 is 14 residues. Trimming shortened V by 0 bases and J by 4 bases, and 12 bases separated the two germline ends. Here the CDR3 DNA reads TGTGCCTGGAGTGTACGAGGCAGTTCCTATGGCTACACCTTC. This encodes CAWSVRGSSYGYTF.

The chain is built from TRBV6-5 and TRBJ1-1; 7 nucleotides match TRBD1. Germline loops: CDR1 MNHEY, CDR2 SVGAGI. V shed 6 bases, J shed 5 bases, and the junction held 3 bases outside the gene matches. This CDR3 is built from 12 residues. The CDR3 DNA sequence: TGTGCCAGCAGGGTCAGGGGGACTGAAGCTTTCTTT. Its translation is CASRVRGTEAFF.

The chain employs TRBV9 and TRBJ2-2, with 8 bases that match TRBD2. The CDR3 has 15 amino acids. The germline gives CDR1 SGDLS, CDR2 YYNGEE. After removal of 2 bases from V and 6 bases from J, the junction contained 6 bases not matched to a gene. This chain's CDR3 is CASSVRGGPPGELFF. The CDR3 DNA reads TGTGCCAGCAGCGTTCGGGGGGGTCCACCCGGGGAGCTGTTTTTT.

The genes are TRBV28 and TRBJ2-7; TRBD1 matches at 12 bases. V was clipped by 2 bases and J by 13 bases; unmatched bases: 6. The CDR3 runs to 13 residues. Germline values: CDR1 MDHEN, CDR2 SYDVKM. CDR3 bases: TGTGCCAGCAGTTTAAGGGACAGGGGGCTGTATTACTTC. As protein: CASSLRDRGLYYF.

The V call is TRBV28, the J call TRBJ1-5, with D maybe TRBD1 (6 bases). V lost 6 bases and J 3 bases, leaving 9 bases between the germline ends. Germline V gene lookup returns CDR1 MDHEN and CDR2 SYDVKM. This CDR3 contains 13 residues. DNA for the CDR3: TGTGCCAGCAGGACAGGCCCCAATCAGCCCCAGCATTTT. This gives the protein CASRTGPNQPQHF.

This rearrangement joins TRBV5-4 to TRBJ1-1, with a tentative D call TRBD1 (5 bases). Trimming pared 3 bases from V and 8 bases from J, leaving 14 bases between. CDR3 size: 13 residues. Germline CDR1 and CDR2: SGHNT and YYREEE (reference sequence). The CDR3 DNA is TGTGCCAGCAGCTACCCTAACGGGGGGGAAGCTTTCTTT. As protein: CASSYPNGGEAFF.

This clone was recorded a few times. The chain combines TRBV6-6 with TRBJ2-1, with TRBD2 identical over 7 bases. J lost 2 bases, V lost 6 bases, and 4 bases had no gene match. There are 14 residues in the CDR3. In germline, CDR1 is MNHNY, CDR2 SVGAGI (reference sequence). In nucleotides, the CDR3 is TGTGCCAGCAGCCAGCGGGATCCCTACAATGAGCAGTTCTTC. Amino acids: CASSQRDPYNEQFF.

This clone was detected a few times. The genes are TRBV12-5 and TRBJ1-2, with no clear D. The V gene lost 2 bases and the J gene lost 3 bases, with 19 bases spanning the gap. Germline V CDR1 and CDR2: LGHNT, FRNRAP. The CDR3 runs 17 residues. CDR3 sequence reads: CASGLTTSAAADYGYTF. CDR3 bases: TGTGCTAGTGGTTTGACTACCTCGGCGGCCGCGGACTATGGCTACACCTTC.

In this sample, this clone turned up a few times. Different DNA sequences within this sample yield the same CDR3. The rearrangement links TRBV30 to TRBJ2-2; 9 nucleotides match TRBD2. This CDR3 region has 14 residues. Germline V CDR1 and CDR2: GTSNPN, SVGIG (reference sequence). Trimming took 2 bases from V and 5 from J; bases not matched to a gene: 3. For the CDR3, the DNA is TGTGCCTGGAGTAGACTAGCGGTGACCGGGGAGCTGTTTTTT. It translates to CAWSRLAVTGELFF.

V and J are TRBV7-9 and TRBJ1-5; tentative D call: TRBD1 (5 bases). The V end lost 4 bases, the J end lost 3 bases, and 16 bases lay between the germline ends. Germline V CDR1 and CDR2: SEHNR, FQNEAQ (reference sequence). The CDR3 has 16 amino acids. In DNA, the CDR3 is TGTGCCAGCAGCTCCCCGTCTGACAGCCCCAATCAGCCCCAGCATTTT. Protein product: CASSSPSDSPNQPQHF.

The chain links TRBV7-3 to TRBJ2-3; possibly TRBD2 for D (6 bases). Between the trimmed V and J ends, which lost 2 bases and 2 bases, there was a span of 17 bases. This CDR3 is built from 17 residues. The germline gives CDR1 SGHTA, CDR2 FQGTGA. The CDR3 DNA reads TGTGCCAGCAGCTTATTAGCCTCGCGGGGTACCACAGATACGCAGTATTTT. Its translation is CASSLLASRGTTDTQYF. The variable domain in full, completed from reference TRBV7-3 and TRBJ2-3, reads GAGVSQTPSNKVTEKGKYVELRCDPISGHTALYWYRQSLGQGPEFLIYFQGTGAADDSGLPNDRFFAVRPEGSVSTLKIQRTERGDSAVYLCASSLLASRGTTDTQYFGPGTRLTVL.

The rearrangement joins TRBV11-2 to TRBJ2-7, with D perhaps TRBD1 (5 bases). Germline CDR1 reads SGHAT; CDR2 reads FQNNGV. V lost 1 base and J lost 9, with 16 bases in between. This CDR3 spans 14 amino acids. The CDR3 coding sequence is TGTGCCAGCAGCTTAGGGAGACAGTCCTCGACGCAGTACTTC. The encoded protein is CASSLGRQSSTQYF.

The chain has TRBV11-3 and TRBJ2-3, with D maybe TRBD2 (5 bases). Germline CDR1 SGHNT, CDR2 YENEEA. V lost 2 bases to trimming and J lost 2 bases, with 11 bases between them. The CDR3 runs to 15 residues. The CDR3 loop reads CASSLISGPTDTQYF. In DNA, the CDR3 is TGTGCCAGCAGCTTAATAAGCGGACCCACAGATACGCAGTATTTT.

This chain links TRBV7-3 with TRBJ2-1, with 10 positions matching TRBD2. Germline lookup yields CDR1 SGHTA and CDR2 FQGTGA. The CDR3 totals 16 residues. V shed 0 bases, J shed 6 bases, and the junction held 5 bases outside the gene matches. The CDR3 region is CASSLTSGGRGNEQFF. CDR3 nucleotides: TGTGCCAGCAGCTTAACTAGCGGGGGGAGGGGCAATGAGCAGTTCTTC.

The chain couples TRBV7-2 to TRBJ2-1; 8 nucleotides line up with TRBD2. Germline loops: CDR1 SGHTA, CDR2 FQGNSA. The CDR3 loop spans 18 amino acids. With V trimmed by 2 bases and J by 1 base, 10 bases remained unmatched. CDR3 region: CASSLSRGGAGSYNEQFF. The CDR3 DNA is TGTGCCAGCAGCTTATCCCGGGGGGGGGCGGGGTCCTACAATGAGCAGTTCTTC. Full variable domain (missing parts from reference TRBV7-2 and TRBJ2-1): GAGVSQSPSNKVTEKGKDVELRCDPISGHTALYWYRQSLGQGLEFLIYFQGNSAPDKSGLPSDRFSAERTGGSVSTLTIQRTQQEDSAVYLCASSLSRGGAGSYNEQFFGPGTRLTVL.

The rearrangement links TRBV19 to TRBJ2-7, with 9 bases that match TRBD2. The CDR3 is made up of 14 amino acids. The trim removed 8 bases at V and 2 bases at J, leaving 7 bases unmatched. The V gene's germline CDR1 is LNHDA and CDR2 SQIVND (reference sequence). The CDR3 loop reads CASQAGGSTYEQYF. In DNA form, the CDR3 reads TGTGCCAGTCAAGCGGGGGGTTCTACCTACGAGCAGTACTTC.